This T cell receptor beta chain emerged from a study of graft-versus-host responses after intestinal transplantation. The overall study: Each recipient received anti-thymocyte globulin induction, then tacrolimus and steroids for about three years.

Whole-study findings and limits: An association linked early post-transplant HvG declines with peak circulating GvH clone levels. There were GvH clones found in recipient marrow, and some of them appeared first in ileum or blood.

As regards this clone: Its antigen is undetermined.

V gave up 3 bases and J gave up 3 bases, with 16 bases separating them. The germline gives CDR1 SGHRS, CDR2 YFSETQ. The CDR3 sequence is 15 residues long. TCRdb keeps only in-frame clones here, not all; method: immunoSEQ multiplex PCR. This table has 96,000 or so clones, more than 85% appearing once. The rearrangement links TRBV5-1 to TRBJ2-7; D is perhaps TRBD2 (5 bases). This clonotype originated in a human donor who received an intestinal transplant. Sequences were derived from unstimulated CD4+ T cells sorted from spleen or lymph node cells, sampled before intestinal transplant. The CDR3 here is CASSSFPRGYYEQYF. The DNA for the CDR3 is TGCGCCAGCAGCTCCTTCCCCCGGGGTTACTACGAGCAGTACTTC.